The 5 T cell receptor beta chains below come from one sample, sequenced in a study of shared clonotypes between healthy human individuals (TCRdb year 2020). For the CD8 naive samples, CD45RO-negative cells were positively selected for CCR7, yielding a CD45RA+CCR7+ population from which TemRA cells were excluded. The receptor library was made with the immunoSEQ multiplex PCR assay. This is the immuneACCESS table as TCRdb keeps it, with only in-frame sequences that have V and J called. A part of the clones is gone; compared with another copy, unresolved V genes explain less than half, and the rest is unexplained. For this sample the table gives 550,000 to 650,000 clones, of which around 96% were detected only once. The top ten clones comprise roughly 0.1% of the sample. Material for sequencing was naive CD8+ T cells sorted from blood. The cell subset or site label of this sample denotes: CD45RA+CCR7+. All receptors derive from a woman aged 30 to 39 in good health.

The CDR3 bases are TGTGCCAGCAGCCCAGGGACTAGCGGGAGGGATGCCTACGAGCAGTACTTC. Its translation: CASSPGTSGRDAYEQYF. The chain links TRBV11-2 to TRBJ2-7; 16 bases line up with TRBD2. With 5 bases clipped from V and 2 bases from J, the junction kept 6 bases outside the gene matches. This CDR3 comprises 17 residues. The germline gives CDR1 SGHAT, CDR2 FQNNGV.

The V and J genes are TRBV28 and TRBJ1-2; 9 nucleotides line up with TRBD1. With 1 base clipped from V and 1 base from J, the junction kept 4 bases outside the gene matches. There are 16 residues in the CDR3. CDR1 is MDHEN, CDR2 SYDVKM, per germline. The CDR3 DNA reads as TGTGCCAGCAGTTTATTAGGACAGGGGATTAACTATGGCTACACCTTC. Its protein product is CASSLLGQGINYGYTF.

The J gene is TRBJ1-2, the V gene TRBV6-5, with a possible D match to TRBD1 (5 bases). Germline CDR1 is MNHEY and CDR2 is SVGAGI. The CDR3 is 15 residues long. The V and J ends lost 3 bases and 4 bases respectively, with 15 bases between them. The CDR3: CASSYVQGGRYGYTF. The CDR3 nucleotides read TGTGCCAGCAGTTATGTGCAGGGAGGTCGCTATGGCTACACCTTC.

V is TRBV6-6 and J is TRBJ2-5; D not certain. The DNA end is more similar to TRBJ2-7, so the J call may be wrong. The CDR3 has 14 amino acids. Germline V gives CDR1 MNHNY, CDR2 SVGAGI (reference sequence). CDR3: CASSYQDPNYEQYF. In nucleotides, the CDR3 is TGTGCCAGCAGTTACCAAGACCCAAACTACGAGCAGTACTTC.

V is TRBV7-9 and J is TRBJ2-1, with a tentative D call TRBD1 (6 bases). The CDR3 length is 11 residues. The V gene's germline CDR1 is SEHNR and CDR2 FQNEAQ (reference sequence). The V and J ends lost 8 bases and 15 bases respectively, with 17 bases between them. This CDR3 reads CASGNEGEPFF. CDR3 DNA: TGTGCCAGCGGCAATGAGGGGGAACCGTTCTTC.